This T cell receptor (beta chain) was obtained from a study of blood T cell repertoires in COVID-19. Study information: Whether acute or convalescent, the COVID-19 samples came from the United States, Italy and Spain. T cells, B-cell-depleted T cells, or PBMCs provided the cDNA or gDNA that served as material.

Trimming shortened V by 4 bases and J by 4 bases, and 10 bases separated the two germline ends. From germline, CDR1 is GTSNPN and CDR2 SVGIG (reference sequence). The CDR3 totals 13 residues. In the original analysis: For nucleated cells, counts were estimated from reference gene primer amplification. Clones were sequenced by immunoSEQ multiplex PCR, and TCRdb holds only the in-frame ones, with some missing. For V, J and clone size, that table is used; D and trimming come from the DNA. This table holds roughly 180,000 clones, around 85% found once. The V gene is TRBV30, the J gene TRBJ1-4; maybe TRBD1 (6 bases). The TCR comes from a woman between 55 and 75 years old with acute or convalescent COVID-19. The sequenced material came from peripheral blood. The CDR3 bases are TGTGCCTGGAACCACAGGGTTAATGAAAAACTGTTTTTT. It specifies CAWNHRVNEKLFF.